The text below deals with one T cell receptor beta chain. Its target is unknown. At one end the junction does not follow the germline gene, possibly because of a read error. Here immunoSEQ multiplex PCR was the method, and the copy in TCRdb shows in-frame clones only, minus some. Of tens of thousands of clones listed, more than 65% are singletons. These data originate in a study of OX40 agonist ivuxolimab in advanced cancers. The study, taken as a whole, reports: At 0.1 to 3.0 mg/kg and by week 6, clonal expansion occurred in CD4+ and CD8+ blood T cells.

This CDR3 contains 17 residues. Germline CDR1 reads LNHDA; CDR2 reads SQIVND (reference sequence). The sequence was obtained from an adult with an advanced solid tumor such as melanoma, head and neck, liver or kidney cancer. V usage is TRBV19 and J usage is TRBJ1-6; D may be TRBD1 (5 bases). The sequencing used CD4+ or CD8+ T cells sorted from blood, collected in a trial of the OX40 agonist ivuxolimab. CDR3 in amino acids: CASSISPGTAYNSPLYF. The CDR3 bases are TGTGCCAGTAGTATAAGTCCCGGGACGGCTTATAATTCACCCCTCTACTTT.